This TCR beta chain was sequenced in a study of T cells in Graves' hyperthyroidism and ophthalmopathy (dated by TCRdb to between 2018 and 2020). Regarding the study in general: Peripheral blood samples were taken at the time of initial diagnosis, prior to any treatment. Following sampling, methimazole starting at 30 mg daily was given to hyperthyroidism patients, and high-dose intravenous methylprednisolone was given to ophthalmopathy patients. An independent validation cohort of under 20 hyperthyroidism patients and roughly 16 patients who later progressed to ophthalmopathy tested prospective prediction of ophthalmopathy. To identify TCR V-J signatures that set the groups apart, the researchers used a discovery cohort of 100 patients, made up of under 50 with Graves' ophthalmopathy and approximately 57 with stable Graves' hyperthyroidism. The paper reports TCR Vbeta CDR3 sequencing of approximately 140 peripheral blood samples: some 44 ophthalmopathy, under 80 hyperthyroidism and around 17 progressor patients. For training and testing, the 110 or so patients in the discovery cohort were randomly divided in a 7:3 ratio. Thyroid tissue and blood T-cell repertoires from about six Graves' hyperthyroidism patients were also compared in the study. Broader findings and caveats from the paper: In validation, the model predicted progression to ophthalmopathy with around 71% sensitivity and less than 80% specificity, a median of 6.5 months before onset. A 13 V-J signature model separated ophthalmopathy from stable hyperthyroidism, with approximately 86% sensitivity and about 81% specificity in cross-validation and 80%/75% in testing. Most expanded thyroid clonotypes (frequency above 0.001) were also detected in blood, suggesting blood repertoires may reflect thyroid immune responses. No statistical method was used to fix the sample size in advance, and group allocation was not hidden from the investigators.

Including the terminal cysteine and phenylalanine, the CDR3 comprises 16 residues. Just the 48-base CDR3 DNA is kept, in frame starting at base 1. Taken from the germline V gene, the CDR1 and CDR2 loops are WSHSY and SAAADI. Points on this clonotype: Its antigen specificity is not known. This may be a read error: a much more frequent sequence differs by one nucleotide.

In the ophthalmopathy patients, disease was moderately to severely active, with a Clinical Activity Score of 3 or more, a NOSPECS grade of 4 or more, and a duration of less than 3 months. The study excluded patients with uncontrolled infections, other autoimmune diseases, pregnancy or lactation. Diagnoses were established on the basis of clinical symptoms, serum thyroxine and TRAb, thyroid ultrasound, and orbital computed tomography. PBMCs were separated from about 10 ml of fresh peripheral blood using Ficoll-Paque density gradient centrifugation. Total RNA was extracted using Trizol reagent, and RNA quality was assessed on an Agilent 2100 Bioanalyzer. TCR beta CDR3 regions were amplified from RNA transcripts. A first-round RT-PCR of the TCR CDR3 used the HTBI primer set with the Qiagen OneStep RT-PCR kit. The libraries were constructed in a second round of multiplex PCR and then size-selected and purified. Sequencing of the libraries was done on an Illumina HiSeq2000 using paired-end 100 bp reads. The published analysis was carried out like this. SOAPnuke was used to process the raw data, removing reads that contained adapters or uncalled bases, had a mean Phred below 15, or lacked an exact match to the constant primer or identifier. COPE v1.2.5 was used to merge the high-quality paired reads, and each unique nucleotide sequence was defined as a clonotype. MiTCR v1.1 was used to align clonotypes to the IMGT TRBV, TRBD and TRBJ reference segments. Analysis was restricted to V-J combinations with a frequency above 0.0001, which covered about 99% of repertoires. The TCS score was defined as the ratio of F50 (clonal expansion) to E x V (chaos), calculated using BLOSUM62-based TCRdist between CDR3 peptides within each V-J. Welch's t-statistics and random forest reduced fewer than 550 V-J features to about 12, which were used in a naive Bayes classifier (R e1071). TCRdb applied fastp at Q25 and MiXCR to the public reads, then kept only in-frame beta chains. Rows with one shared CDR3 protein collapse into an entry with the most common genes and DNA. For this entry, the V and J calls and clone size follow TCRdb and not the study's own pipeline. The sample table records about 250,000 distinct CDR3 sequences; around 26% of these occur just once. The ten largest clonotypes hold approximately 35% of the sample.

Recombination linked TRBV10-2 to TRBJ2-5; a weak D assignment points to TRBD2 (5 bases agree). The origin of this receptor is a woman between 35 and 50 years old with Graves' ophthalmopathy. Material for sequencing was blood. For the CDR3, the sequence is CAGSEISGSGQETQYF. The nucleotide sequence is TGCGCCGGCAGTGAGATTAGTGGGAGTGGCCAAGAGACCCAGTACTTC.